This entry describes one T cell receptor (beta chain). Its matching antigen is unknown. This sample is part of a study of tumor-infiltrating lymphocytes in localized non-small cell lung cancer. Whole-study context: Several tumor histologies, both smoking statuses, and some post-neoadjuvant chemotherapy samples were included.

The V end was cut by 0 bases, the J end by 2 bases, with 8 bases between. The CDR3 runs 15 residues. The germline CDR1 and CDR2 sequences are MRHNA and SNTAGT. General study points: Only some patients had TCR sequencing, depending on available tissue. No T-cell fraction difference was seen between IM1 and IM2 tumors. Tumor T-cell fraction from TCR sequencing was not associated with recurrence-free survival (p = 0.61).

Method: immunoSEQ multiplex PCR; TCRdb's copy keeps in-frame clones and lacks some. The sample consists of around 10,000 clones, approximately 75% of them appearing once. The sample consisted of lung tumor tissue. The sequence derives from a human donor with non-small cell lung cancer. The genes are TRBV6-4 and TRBJ2-1, with a possible D match to TRBD2 (6 bases). CDR3 sequence (DNA): TGTGCCAGCAGTGACTCGGGCGGGGCCTACAATGAGCAGTTCTTC. As protein: CASSDSGGAYNEQFF.